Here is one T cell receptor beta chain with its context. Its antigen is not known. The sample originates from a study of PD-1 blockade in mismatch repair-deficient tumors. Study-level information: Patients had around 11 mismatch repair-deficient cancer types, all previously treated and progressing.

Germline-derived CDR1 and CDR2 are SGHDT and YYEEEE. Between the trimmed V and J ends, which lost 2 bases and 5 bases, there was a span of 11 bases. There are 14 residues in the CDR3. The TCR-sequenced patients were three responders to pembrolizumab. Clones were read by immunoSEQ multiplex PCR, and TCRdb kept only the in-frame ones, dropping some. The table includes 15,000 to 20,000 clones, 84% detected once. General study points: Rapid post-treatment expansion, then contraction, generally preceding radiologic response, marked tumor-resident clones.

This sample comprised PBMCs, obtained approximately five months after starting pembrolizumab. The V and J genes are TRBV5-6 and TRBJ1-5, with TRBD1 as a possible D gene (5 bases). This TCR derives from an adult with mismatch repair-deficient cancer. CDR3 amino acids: CASSFTGVDQPQHF. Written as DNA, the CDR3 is TGTGCCAGCAGCTTTACGGGGGTAGATCAGCCCCAGCATTTT. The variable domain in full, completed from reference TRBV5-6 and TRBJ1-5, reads DAGVTQSPTHLIKTRGQQVTLRCSPKSGHDTVSWYQQALGQGPQFIFQYYEEEERQRGNFPDRFSGHQFPNYSSELNVNALLLGDSALYLCASSFTGVDQPQHFGDGTRLSIL.